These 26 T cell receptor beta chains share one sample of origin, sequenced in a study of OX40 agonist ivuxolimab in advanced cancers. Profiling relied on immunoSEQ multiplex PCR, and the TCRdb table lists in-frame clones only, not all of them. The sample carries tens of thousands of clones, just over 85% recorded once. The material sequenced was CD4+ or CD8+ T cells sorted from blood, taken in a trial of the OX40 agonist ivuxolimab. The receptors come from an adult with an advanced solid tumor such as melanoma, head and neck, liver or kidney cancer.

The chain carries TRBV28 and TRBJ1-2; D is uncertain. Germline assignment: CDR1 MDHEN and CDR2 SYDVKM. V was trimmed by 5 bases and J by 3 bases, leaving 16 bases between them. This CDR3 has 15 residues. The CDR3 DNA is TGTGCCAGCAGTCCCCGGGAGGGCTCGTACTATGGCTACACCTTC. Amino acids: CASSPREGSYYGYTF.

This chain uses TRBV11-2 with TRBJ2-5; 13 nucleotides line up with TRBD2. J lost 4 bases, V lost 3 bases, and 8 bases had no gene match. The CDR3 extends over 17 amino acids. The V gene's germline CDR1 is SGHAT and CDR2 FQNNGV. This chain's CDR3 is CASSFGRTSGRLETQYF. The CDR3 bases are TGTGCCAGCAGCTTTGGGCGGACTAGCGGGAGACTAGAGACCCAGTACTTC.

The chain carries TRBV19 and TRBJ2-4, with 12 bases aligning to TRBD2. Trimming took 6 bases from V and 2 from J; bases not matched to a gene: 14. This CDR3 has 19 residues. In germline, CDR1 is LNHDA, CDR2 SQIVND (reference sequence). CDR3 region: CASSLGWLAGGGTKNIQYF. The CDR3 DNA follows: TGTGCCAGTAGCCTGGGTTGGCTAGCGGGAGGGGGCACCAAAAACATTCAGTACTTC.

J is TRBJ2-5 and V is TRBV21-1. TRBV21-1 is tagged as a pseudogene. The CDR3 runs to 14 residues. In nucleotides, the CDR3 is TGTGCCAGCAGCAAAAGACATTGGGGGGAGACCCAGTACTTC. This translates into CASSKRHWGETQYF.

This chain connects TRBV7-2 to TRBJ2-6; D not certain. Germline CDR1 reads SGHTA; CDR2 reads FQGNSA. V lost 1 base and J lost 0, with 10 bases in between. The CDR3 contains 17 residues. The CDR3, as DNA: TGTGCCAGCAGCTTAGTTGGCAGCAGCTCTGGGGCCAACGTCCTGACTTTC. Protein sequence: CASSLVGSSSGANVLTF.

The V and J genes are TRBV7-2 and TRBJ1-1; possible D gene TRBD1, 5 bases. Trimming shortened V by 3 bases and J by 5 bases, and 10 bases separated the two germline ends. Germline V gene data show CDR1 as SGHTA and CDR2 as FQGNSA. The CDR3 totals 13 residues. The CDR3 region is CASSLGVGTEAFF. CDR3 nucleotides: TGTGCCAGCAGCTTGGGGGTGGGAACTGAAGCTTTCTTT.

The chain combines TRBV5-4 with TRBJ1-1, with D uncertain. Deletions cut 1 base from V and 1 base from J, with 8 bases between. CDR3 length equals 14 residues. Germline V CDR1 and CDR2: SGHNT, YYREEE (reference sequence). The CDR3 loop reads CASSLSPTNTEAFF. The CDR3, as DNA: TGTGCCAGCAGCTTGAGTCCGACGAACACTGAAGCTTTCTTT.

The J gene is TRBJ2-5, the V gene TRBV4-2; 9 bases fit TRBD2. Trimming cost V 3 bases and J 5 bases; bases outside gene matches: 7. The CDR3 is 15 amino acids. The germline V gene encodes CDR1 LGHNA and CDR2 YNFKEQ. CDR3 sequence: CASSQNSGSRETQYF. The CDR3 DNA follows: TGTGCCAGCAGCCAGAATAGCGGGAGCCGGGAGACCCAGTACTTC.

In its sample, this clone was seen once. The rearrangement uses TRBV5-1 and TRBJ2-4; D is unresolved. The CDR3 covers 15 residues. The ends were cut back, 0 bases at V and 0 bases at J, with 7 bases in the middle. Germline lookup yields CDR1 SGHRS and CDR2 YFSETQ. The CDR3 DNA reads TGCGCCAGCAGCTTGGGGGTCCTAGCCAAAAACATTCAGTACTTC. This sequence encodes CASSLGVLAKNIQYF. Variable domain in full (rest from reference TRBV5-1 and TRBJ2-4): KAGVTQTPRYLIKTRGQQVTLSCSPISGHRSVSWYQQTPGQGLQFLFEYFSETQRNKGNFPGRFSGRQFSNSRSEMNVSTLELGDSALYLCASSLGVLAKNIQYFGAGTRLSVL.

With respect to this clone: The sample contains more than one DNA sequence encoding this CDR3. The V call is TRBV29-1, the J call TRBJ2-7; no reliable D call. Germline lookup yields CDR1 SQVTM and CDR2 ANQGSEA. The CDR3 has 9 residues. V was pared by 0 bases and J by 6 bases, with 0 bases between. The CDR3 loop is CSVEDEQYF. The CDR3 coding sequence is TGCAGCGTTGAAGACGAGCAGTACTTC.

This chain's CDR3 is CASGLGQGFQPQHF. In DNA, the CDR3 is TGTGCTAGTGGTTTGGGACAGGGTTTCCAGCCCCAGCATTTT. The V gene is TRBV12-5, the J gene TRBJ1-5; the match to TRBD1 covers 7 bases. The germline V gene encodes CDR1 LGHNT and CDR2 FRNRAP. The CDR3 is 14 residues long. V shed 1 base and J 7 bases; nucleotides not matched to a gene: 4.

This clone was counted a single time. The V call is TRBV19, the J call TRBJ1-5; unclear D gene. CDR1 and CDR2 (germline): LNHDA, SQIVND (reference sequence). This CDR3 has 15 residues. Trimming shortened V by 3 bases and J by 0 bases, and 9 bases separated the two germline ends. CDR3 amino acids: CASSMRGHSNQPQHF. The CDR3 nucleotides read TGTGCCAGTAGTATGCGGGGTCATAGCAATCAGCCCCAGCATTTT.

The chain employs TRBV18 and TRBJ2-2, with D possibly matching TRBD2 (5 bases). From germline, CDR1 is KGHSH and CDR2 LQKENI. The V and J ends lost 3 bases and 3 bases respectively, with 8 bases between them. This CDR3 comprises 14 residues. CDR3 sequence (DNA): TGTGCCAGCTCACCGAACGGGGACACCGGGGAGCTGTTTTTT. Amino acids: CASSPNGDTGELFF.

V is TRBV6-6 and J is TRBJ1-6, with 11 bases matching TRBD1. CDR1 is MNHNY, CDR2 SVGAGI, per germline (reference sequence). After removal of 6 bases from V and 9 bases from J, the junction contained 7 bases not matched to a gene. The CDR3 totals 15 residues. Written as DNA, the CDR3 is TGTGCCAGCAGGTCCGCCGGGACAGGGGGTTCACCCCTCCACTTT. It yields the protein CASRSAGTGGSPLHF.

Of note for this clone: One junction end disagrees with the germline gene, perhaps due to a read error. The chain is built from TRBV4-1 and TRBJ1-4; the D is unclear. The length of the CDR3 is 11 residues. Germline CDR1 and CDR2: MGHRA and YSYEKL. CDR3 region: CASSQEGRTIF. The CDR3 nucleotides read TGCGCCAGCAGCCAAGAAGGCAGGACGATTTTT.

The CDR3 reads CASSHLRGDRNYGYTF. The DNA of the CDR3 is TGTGCCAGCAGTCACCTTCGCGGGGACAGGAACTATGGCTACACCTTC. This rearrangement joins TRBV6-6 to TRBJ1-2; 8 bases agree with TRBD1. Germline V gives CDR1 MNHNY, CDR2 SVGAGI (reference sequence). V lost 5 bases, J lost 2 bases, and 10 bases stayed unmatched. The CDR3 spans 16 residues.

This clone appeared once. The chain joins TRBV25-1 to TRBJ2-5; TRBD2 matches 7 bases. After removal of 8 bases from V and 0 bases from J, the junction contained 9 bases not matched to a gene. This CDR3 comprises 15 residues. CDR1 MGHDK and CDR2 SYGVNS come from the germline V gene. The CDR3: CASSDEGRDQETQYF. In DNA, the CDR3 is TGTGCCAGCTCTGACGAGGGGAGGGACCAAGAGACCCAGTACTTC.

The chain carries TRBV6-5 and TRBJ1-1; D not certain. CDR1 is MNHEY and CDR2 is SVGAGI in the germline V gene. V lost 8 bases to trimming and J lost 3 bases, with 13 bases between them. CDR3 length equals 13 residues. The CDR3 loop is CASQPSPDTEAFF. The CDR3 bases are TGTGCCAGCCAACCCTCCCCTGACACTGAAGCTTTCTTT.

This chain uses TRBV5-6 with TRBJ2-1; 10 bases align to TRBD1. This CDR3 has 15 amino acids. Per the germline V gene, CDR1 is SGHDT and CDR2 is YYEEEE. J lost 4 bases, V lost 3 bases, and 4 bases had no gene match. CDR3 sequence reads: CASSYPGQGYNEQFF. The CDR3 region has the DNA TGTGCCAGCAGCTACCCGGGACAGGGGTACAATGAGCAGTTCTTC.

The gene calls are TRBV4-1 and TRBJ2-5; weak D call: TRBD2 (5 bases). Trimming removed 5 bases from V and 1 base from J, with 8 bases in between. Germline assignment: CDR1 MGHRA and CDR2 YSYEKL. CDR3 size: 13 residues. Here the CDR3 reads CASSRLPQETQYF. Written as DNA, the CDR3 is TGCGCCAGCAGCAGACTACCCCAAGAGACCCAGTACTTC.

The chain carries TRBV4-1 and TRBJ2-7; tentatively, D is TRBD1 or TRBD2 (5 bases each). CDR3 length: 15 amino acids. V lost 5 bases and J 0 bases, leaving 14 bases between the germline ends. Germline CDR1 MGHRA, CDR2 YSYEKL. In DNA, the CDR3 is TGCGCCAGCAGCGACCGGGACCGTAACTCCTACGAGCAGTACTTC. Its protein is CASSDRDRNSYEQYF.

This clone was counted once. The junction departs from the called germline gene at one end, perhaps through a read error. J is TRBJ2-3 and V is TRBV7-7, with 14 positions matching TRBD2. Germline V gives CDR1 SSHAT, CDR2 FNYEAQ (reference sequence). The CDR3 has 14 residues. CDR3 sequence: CASSSGLAGATQYF. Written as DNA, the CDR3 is TGTGCTAGCAGCTCGGGACTAGCGGGAGCTACGCAGTATTTT.

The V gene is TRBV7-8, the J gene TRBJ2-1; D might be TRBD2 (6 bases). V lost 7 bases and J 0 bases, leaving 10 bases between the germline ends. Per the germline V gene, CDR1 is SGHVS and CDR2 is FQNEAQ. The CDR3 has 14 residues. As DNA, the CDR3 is TGTGCCAGCAATGGGAGGAGCTCCTACAATGAGCAGTTCTTC. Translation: CASNGRSSYNEQFF.

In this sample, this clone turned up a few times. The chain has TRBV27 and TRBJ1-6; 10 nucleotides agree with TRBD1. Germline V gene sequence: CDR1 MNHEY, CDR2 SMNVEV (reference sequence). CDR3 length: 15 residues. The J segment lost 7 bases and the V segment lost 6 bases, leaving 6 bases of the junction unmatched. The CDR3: CASRDDRGLNSPLHF. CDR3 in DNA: TGTGCCAGCAGGGATGACAGGGGGCTGAATTCACCCCTCCACTTT.

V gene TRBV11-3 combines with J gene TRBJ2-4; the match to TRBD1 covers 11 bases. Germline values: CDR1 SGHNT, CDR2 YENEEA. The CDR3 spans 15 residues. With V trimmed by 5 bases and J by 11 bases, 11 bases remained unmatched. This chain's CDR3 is CASSPVSTDRGLQYF. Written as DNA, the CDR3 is TGTGCCAGCAGCCCCGTTTCGACGGACAGGGGGCTTCAGTACTTC.

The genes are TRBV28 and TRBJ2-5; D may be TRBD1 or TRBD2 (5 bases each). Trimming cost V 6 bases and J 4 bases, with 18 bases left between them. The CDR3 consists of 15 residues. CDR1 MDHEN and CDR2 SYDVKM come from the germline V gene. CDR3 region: CASRRSGTKGETQYF. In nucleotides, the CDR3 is TGTGCCAGCAGGCGTTCCGGGACCAAGGGAGAGACCCAGTACTTC.